A selection of T cell receptor beta chains follows, all from one sample in a study of blood T cell repertoires in COVID-19. Produced via immunoSEQ multiplex PCR; TCRdb's table is partial and in-frame only. In the table there are under 550,000 clones, about 90% of which are singletons. Sequenced: peripheral blood. The receptors were gathered from a man younger than 35 with COVID-19, enrolled during active disease. CDR3s include the opening cysteine and the closing phenylalanine or tryptophan. A D gene is named only where the DNA matches it firmly. Clone size appears in some rows only: once, few, many, or a class for an expanded clone.

>TRBV14|TRBJ2-1|-|-
TGTGCCAGCAGCCTTAGGGCGACTACCTACAATGAGCAGTTCTTC
CASSLRATTYNEQFF
>TRBV28|TRBJ1-1|-|-
TGTGCCAGCAGTGCCGAAACCGGAGCTTTCTTT
CASSAETGAFF
>TRBV29-1|TRBJ1-3|few|-
TGCAGCGCCCACAGTGGAAACACCATATATTTT
CSAHSGNTIYF
>TRBV21-1|TRBJ1-1|-|-
TGTGCCAGCAGCAAAGGGGGTGTGGGACAGGGCCCGGAAGCTTTCTTT
CASSKGGVGQGPEAFF
>TRBV7-3|TRBJ1-1|-|TRBD1
TGTGCCAGCAGCTCCTCGTCAGGGGGCTCGAACACTGAAGCTTTCTTT
CASSSSSGGSNTEAFF
>TRBV2|TRBJ1-3|-|-
TGTGCCAGCAGTCCCTCCTACGCCGGAAACACCATATATTTT
CASSPSYAGNTIYF
>TRBV7-3|TRBJ2-3|-|TRBD2
TGTGCCAGCAGCGCGATATCCCATGGGACTAGCGGGAGTGTCGCAGATACGCAGTATTTT
CASSAISHGTSGSVADTQYF
>TRBV12-3/TRBV12-4|TRBJ1-1|once|-
TGTGCCAGCAGTTTCAAGGCCGGCTCGGGAGCTTTCTTT
CASSFKAGSGAFF
>TRBV18|TRBJ2-7|-|-
TGTGCCAGCTCACCACCGTGGGACTCTTACGAGCAGTACTTC
CASSPPWDSYEQYF
>TRBV9|TRBJ2-2|-|TRBD1
TGTGCCAGCAGCGCGACCGGGACAGAGGGCACCGGGGAGCTGTTTTTT
CASSATGTEGTGELFF
>TRBV3-1/TRBV3-2|TRBJ2-3|-|-
TGTGCCAGCAGCCGGACAGACTTTCCACTCGGGCAGTATTTT
CASSRTDFPLGQYF
>TRBV2|TRBJ1-1|-|-
TGTGCCAGCAGTGAAGGATTGGGCAGCTTGGTTCCTTTCTTT
CASSEGLGSLVPFF
>TRBV2|TRBJ2-1|-|TRBD2
TGTGCCAGCAGGGGACTACAGATCGACTCCTACAATGAGCAGTTCTTC
CASRGLQIDSYNEQFF
>TRBV4-2|TRBJ2-7|once|TRBD2
TGTGCCAGCAGCGGTCTAGCGGGAGGGTTATACGAGCAGTACTTC
CASSGLAGGLYEQYF
>TRBV19|TRBJ2-7|-|TRBD2
TGTGCCAGTAGGGGGACTAGCGGGGGATCTACGAGTGGGCAGTACTTC
CASRGTSGGSTSGQYF
>TRBV5-1|TRBJ2-3|-|-
TGCGCCAGCAGCTTGGGAGGGCCCTCCACAGATACGCAGTATTTT
CASSLGGPSTDTQYF
>TRBV29-1|TRBJ1-1|-|TRBD1
TGCAGCGTTGTGGGCCAGGGGGCAGGCACTGAAGCTTTCTTT
CSVVGQGAGTEAFF
>TRBV30|TRBJ1-4|-|-
TGTGCCTGGAGGGAGGGGCCTAATGAAAAACTGTTTTTT
CAWREGPNEKLFF
>TRBV20-1|TRBJ2-1|few|-
TGCAGTGCTAGTCCTCTAGGGGACAATGAGCAGTTCTTC
CSASPLGDNEQFF
>TRBV2|TRBJ2-5|-|TRBD2
TGTGCCAGCAGTGGAACTAGCGGTAATGGGGAGACCCAGTACTTC
CASSGTSGNGETQYF
>TRBV4-1|TRBJ1-3|-|TRBD1
TGCGCCAGCAGCCAAAGACAGGGGGAAGGAAACACCATATATTTT
CASSQRQGEGNTIYF
>TRBV6-5|TRBJ1-2|-|-
TGTGCCAGCTCGAGGTCCGGCTATGGCTACACCTTC
CASSRSGYGYTF
>TRBV3-1/TRBV3-2|TRBJ1-5|-|TRBD1
TGTGCCAGCAGCCACGGGACAGGCAATCAGCCCCAGCATTTT
CASSHGTGNQPQHF
>TRBV5-1|TRBJ2-7|-|TRBD1
TGCGCCAGCAGCTCCGGGACAGGGGGCTCCTACGAGCAGTACTTC
CASSSGTGGSYEQYF
>TRBV7-9|TRBJ1-6|-|TRBD1
TGTGCCAGCAGCCCTGGGACAGATAATTCACCCCTCCACTTT
CASSPGTDNSPLHF
>TRBV7-2|TRBJ1-1|-|-
TGTGCCAGCAGCTTACAGGGCAGTGGTACTGAAGCTTTCTTT
CASSLQGSGTEAFF
>TRBV2|TRBJ2-2|-|TRBD2
TGTGCCAGCAGGACCTCGGGACTAGAGGTCGGGGAGCTGTTTTTT
CASRTSGLEVGELFF
>TRBV10-3|TRBJ2-5|-|TRBD1
TGTGCCATCAGAACGACAGGGGGCGCTGAGACCCAGTACTTC
CAIRTTGGAETQYF
>TRBV2|TRBJ2-7|-|-
TGTGCCAGCAGTGAATGGAGGAACTACGAGCAGTACTTC
CASSEWRNYEQYF
>TRBV5-1|TRBJ2-3|-|TRBD1
TGCGCCAGCAGCTCCAGACAGGGGATGGGAAATACGCAGTATTTT
CASSSRQGMGNTQYF
>TRBV3-1/TRBV3-2|TRBJ2-1|-|-
TGTGCCAGCAGCCCCGGGAGCCTCTCCTACAATGAGCAGTTCTTC
CASSPGSLSYNEQFF
>TRBV11-2|TRBJ1-4|-|-
TGTGCCAGCAGCTTAGTACAGGGCCTTAATGAAAAACTGTTTTTT
CASSLVQGLNEKLFF
>TRBV11-2|TRBJ2-7|-|-
TGTGCCAGCAGCTGGTCGGACGGGGAGTACGAGCAGTACTTC
CASSWSDGEYEQYF
>TRBV7-2|TRBJ1-5|few|-
TGTGCCAGCAGCTCTCAGGGTCCGGCGAGCAATCAGCCCCAGCATTTT
CASSSQGPASNQPQHF
>TRBV11-2|TRBJ2-6|-|TRBD1
TGTGCCAGCAGCCCCCGGACAGGCAACGGGGCCAACGTCCTGACTTTC
CASSPRTGNGANVLTF
>TRBV5-1|TRBJ2-1|-|TRBD1
TGCGCCAGCAGTTCACCGGGACAGGGGAACAATGAGCAGTTCTTC
CASSSPGQGNNEQFF
>TRBV3-1/TRBV3-2|TRBJ2-2|-|TRBD2
TGTGCCAGCAAAGGACTAGCGGGAGGCACCGGGGAGCTGTTTTTT
CASKGLAGGTGELFF
>TRBV7-8|TRBJ1-1|-|-
TGTGCCAGCAGCTTAGGGCAACGCACTGAAGCTTTCTTT
CASSLGQRTEAFF
>TRBV5-1|TRBJ1-2|-|-
TGCGCCAGCAGCCTACAGGGTAACTATGGCTACACCTTC
CASSLQGNYGYTF
>TRBV28|TRBJ1-2|once|TRBD1
TGTGCCAGCAGTTTAACAGGGGTCGGCTACACCTTC
CASSLTGVGYTF
>TRBV4-1|TRBJ1-1|-|-
TGCGCCAGCAGCCTATCGAACACTGAAGCTTTCTTT
CASSLSNTEAFF
>TRBV19|TRBJ1-2|once|-
TGTGCCAGTAAGCCCGGGACTATCCGACCTGACGGCTATGGCTACACCTTC
CASKPGTIRPDGYGYTF
>TRBV27|TRBJ2-3|-|-
TGTGCCAGCCGGGGGTGGGGCACAGATACGCAGTATTTT
CASRGWGTDTQYF
>TRBV3-1/TRBV3-2|TRBJ2-5|-|TRBD1
TGTGCCAGCAGCAAGGGGACAGGGGAGGAGACCCAGTACTTC
CASSKGTGEETQYF
>TRBV11-2|TRBJ1-5|-|-
TGTGCCAGCAGCGCCAACACAGGGATCAATCAGCCCCAGCATTTT
CASSANTGINQPQHF
>TRBV10-1|TRBJ1-4|-|-
TGCGCCAGCAAATGGCGACAGAGTAGTGAAAAACTGTTTTTT
CASKWRQSSEKLFF
>TRBV19|TRBJ1-1|-|-
TGTGCCAGTAGAACAGGGTCGAACACTGAAGCTTTCTTT
CASRTGSNTEAFF
>TRBV4-1|TRBJ2-5|-|-
TGCGCCAGCAGCCTCCTCCCCCCTAATCAAGAGACCCAGTACTTC
CASSLLPPNQETQYF
>TRBV6-5|TRBJ2-6|-|-
TGTGCCAGCGGGGATGGGGGGACCGGGGCCAACGTCCTGACTTTC
CASGDGGTGANVLTF
>TRBV27|TRBJ1-6|-|TRBD1
TGTGCCAGCAGTCTGGACAGGGGGCCGGATTCACCCCTCCACTTT
CASSLDRGPDSPLHF